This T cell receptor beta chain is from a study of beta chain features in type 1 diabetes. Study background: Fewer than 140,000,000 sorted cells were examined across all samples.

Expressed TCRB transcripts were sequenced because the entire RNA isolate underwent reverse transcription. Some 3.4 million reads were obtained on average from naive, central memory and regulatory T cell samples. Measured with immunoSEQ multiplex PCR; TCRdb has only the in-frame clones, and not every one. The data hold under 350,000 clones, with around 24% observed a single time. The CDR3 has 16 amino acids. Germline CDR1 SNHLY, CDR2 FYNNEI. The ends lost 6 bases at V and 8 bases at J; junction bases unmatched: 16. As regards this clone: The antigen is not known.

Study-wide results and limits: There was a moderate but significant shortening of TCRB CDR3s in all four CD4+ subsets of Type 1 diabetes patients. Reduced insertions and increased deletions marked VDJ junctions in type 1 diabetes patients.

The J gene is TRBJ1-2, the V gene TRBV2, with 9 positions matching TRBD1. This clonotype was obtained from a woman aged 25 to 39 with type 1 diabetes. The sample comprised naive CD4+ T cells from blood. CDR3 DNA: TGTGCCAGCAGCCCAACGCCGGGACAGGGTTTGGGGGGCTACACCTTC. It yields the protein CASSPTPGQGLGGYTF. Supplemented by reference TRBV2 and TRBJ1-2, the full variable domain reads EPEVTQTPSHQVTQMGQEVILRCVPISNHLYFYWYRQILGQKVEFLVSFYNNEISEKSEIFDDQFSVERPDGSNFTLKIRSTKLEDSAMYFCASSPTPGQGLGGYTFGSGTRLTVV.